The TCR beta chain described here comes from a study of shared clonotypes between healthy human individuals (dated by TCRdb to 2020 to 2022). Regarding the research as a whole: The cohort comprised a couple of women and a few men aged 18 to 49 years. For each donor, CD4 naive and CD4 memory were each given three plates, CD8 naive was given two plates, and CD8 memory was given one plate. To estimate repertoire size and how much clonotype sharing occurs between individuals, the study deeply sequenced the blood TCR repertoires of five healthy adults. Libraries were prepared and TCR repertoires were sequenced by different laboratories using diverse techniques, in order to increase sequencing depth and limit assay-specific biases. Each donor's leukapheresis produced roughly between roughly 0.85 and 10 billion PBMCs. Study-wide conclusions, independent of this receptor: Compared with non-shared clonotypes, the clonotypes found in all four sorted-subset donors had higher generation probabilities. Across a handful of donors, around 5% of naive CD4, 3.5% of naive CD8, 2% to 2.5% of memory CD4, and over 0.35% of memory CD8 clonotypes were shared. Because the study included only a small number of donors, the genetic and exposure-history diversity represented was limited. Sampling was limited to blood, and TCR repertoires in tissue likely differ from TCR repertoires in blood. Rarefaction of sorted-subset datasets indicated incomplete sequencing despite the large sequencing depth. Naive subsets generally had larger estimated clonotype richness than memory subsets did. Pairwise subsampling indicated that sequencing depth was expected to affect the degree of clonotype sharing among donors.

For this clone: Its binding antigen is unknown. Base-call qualities are not available, and no considerably larger clone is one nucleotide away.

Using the deep immunoSEQ assay, multiplex PCR amplified TCR CDR3 regions from genomic DNA. For each cell subset, the extracted genomic DNA was distributed evenly across all wells of several immunoSEQ 96-well plates, and each plate served as one replicate. Each replicate PCR for sorted subsets received about 220 ng genomic DNA, equal to about 30,000 T cell genomes. Purified libraries were quantified with a Qubit 3.0 fluorometer, sized on a Bioanalyzer 2100, and re-quantified with the KAPA Library Quantification kit. Every immunoSEQ 96-well plate was sequenced on a dedicated single-read 150-cycle Illumina NextSeq 550 flow cell. Per the original workflow: Because only junctional sequences without quality scores were contained in the immunoSEQ output, filtering matching that applied to full-length reads could not be performed. To assign V/J genes and CDR3, sequences were annotated using PyIR, a Python wrapper for IgBLAST v1.9, with IMGT germline references. Reads were filtered out if the reads had weak V/J assignments (E-value above 1e-6), no CDR3, stop codons, out-of-frame junctions, or ambiguous translated residues. V3J clonotypes were defined as sequences sharing an identical inferred V gene, J gene, and CDR3 amino acid sequence. To compute the percentage overlap between repertoires, the number of shared unique clonotypes was divided by the size of the smaller repertoire. Richness of each repertoire was evaluated using RTK rarefaction, the Chao1 estimator, and Recon v2.1 estimates of unobserved clonotypes. For all TCRbeta clonotypes obtained by the gDNA method from a few donors, generation probabilities were computed with OLGA. TCRdb's version of the immuneACCESS table is confined to in-frame rearrangements and falls short of the full clone set. An unresolved V gene accounts for under half of the shortfall where checked; the remainder is of unknown origin. The DNA gave D and trimming, while V, J and clone size come from that table. This sample lists about 2 million clones; approximately 94% were detected once. The top ten constitute 1.2% of the sample.

CD8 naive samples were CD45RO-negative cells positively selected for CCR7, giving a CD45RA+CCR7+ population that excluded TemRA cells. The donors were healthy, HIV-negative adults who had no recently reported acute infections or vaccinations. Only Caucasian adults living in Nashville, Tennessee, USA were represented among the donors. Blood was obtained by leukapheresis, after which PBMCs were separated by Ficoll-Histopaque density gradient centrifugation and cryopreserved in liquid nitrogen vapor phase. Analytical flow cytometry was used to check the purity and quantity of every magnetically sorted T cell population. From each sorted fraction, genomic DNA was isolated and quantified by UV absorbance on a Nanodrop 2000c. Taken from cysteine to phenylalanine, the CDR3 has 15 residues. Only the CDR3 portion is preserved as DNA: 45 bases, with reading frame beginning at the first base. In the germline V gene, CDR1 corresponds to MNHNS and CDR2 to SASEGT. V is pared back by 1 base and J by 8 bases, with 15 bases lying between the germline termini.

Here the chain combines TRBV6-1 and TRBJ2-1, with the D call perhaps TRBD1 or TRBD2, each one matching 5 bases. The TCR sequence derives from a man aged 18-30 years in good health. The sequenced sample was naive CD8+ T cells sorted from blood. Per the publication, the cell subset or site label means: CD45RA+CCR7+. For the CDR3, the sequence is CASSEVGTSVHEQFF. The DNA is as follows: TGTGCCAGCAGTGAAGTGGGGACCAGTGTTCATGAGCAGTTCTTC.